This TCR beta chain stems from a study of T-cell reconstitution after alpha-beta-depleted transplantation in children. The V gene's germline CDR1 is SGHAT and CDR2 FQNNGV. Trimming took 4 bases from V and 1 from J, leaving 11 bases between them. The CDR3 covers 15 residues. A library of TCRbeta sequences, prepared with unique molecular identifiers, was generated. Using its own MiXCR run on the PCR reads, TCRdb lists one record per CDR3 protein. The sample records about 640,000 distinct CDR3 sequences, 10% to 15% being singletons. This clonotype was found a few times. The J gene is TRBJ1-3, the V gene TRBV11-2, with D uncertain. The TCR comes from a male patient between 5 and 17 years old who had a stem cell transplant for acute myeloid leukemia, so the T cells may come from the graft donor. Source: PBMCs, mostly from graft donor cells, taken 360 days after TCRalphabeta/CD19-depleted stem cell transplant. This CDR3 reads CASSSSGVSGNTIYF. In DNA, the CDR3 is TGTGCCAGCAGCTCCTCAGGCGTTTCTGGAAACACCATATATTTT.